Listed below are T cell receptor beta chains from one sample, sequenced in a study of tissue T cells after allogeneic stem cell transplantation. The protocol was immunoSEQ multiplex PCR, while the TCRdb copy is restricted to in-frame clones and leaves out a portion. The table shows 9,500 to 15,000 clones, with roughly 70% occurring only once. The source material was tissue from the right colon, sampled at autopsy. All receptors come from a woman aged 18 to 55 with breast cancer. The CDR3 runs from the conserved cysteine through the conserved F or W. The order of the fields is J gene, clone size, V gene, D gene, CDR3 DNA, CDR3 protein. D genes are given only for firm matches. Only part of the rows carry a size: once, few, many, or a class if the clone is expanded.

J gene: TRBJ2-7
clone size: -
V gene: TRBV20-1
D gene: TRBD2
CDR3 DNA: TGCAGTGCTAGTAAGAGCGGGAGGACCTACGAGCAGTACTTC
CDR3 protein: CSASKSGRTYEQYF

J gene: TRBJ2-7
clone size: few
V gene: TRBV6-5
D gene: -
CDR3 DNA: TGTGCCAGCAGTTACGGAGCGGAGTACTACGAGCAGTACTTC
CDR3 protein: CASSYGAEYYEQYF

J gene: TRBJ1-1
clone size: -
V gene: TRBV6-2/TRBV6-3
D gene: -
CDR3 DNA: TGTGCCAGCAGCGCCCCCCTGACAGATAGGGACACTGAAGCTTTCTTT
CDR3 protein: CASSAPLTDRDTEAFF

J gene: TRBJ1-1
clone size: -
V gene: TRBV20-1
D gene: -
CDR3 DNA: TGCAGTGCTAGACTAAACACTGAAGCTTTCTTT
CDR3 protein: CSARLNTEAFF

J gene: TRBJ2-3
clone size: -
V gene: TRBV3-1/TRBV3-2
D gene: -
CDR3 DNA: TGTGCCAGCAGCCAGGGCACAGATACGCAGTATTTT
CDR3 protein: CASSQGTDTQYF

J gene: TRBJ1-2
clone size: -
V gene: TRBV10-3
D gene: -
CDR3 DNA: TGTGCCATCAGTGAGTCCGCCAGGGCAATAAACTATGGCTACACCTTC
CDR3 protein: CAISESARAINYGYTF

J gene: TRBJ2-3
clone size: -
V gene: TRBV18
D gene: -
CDR3 DNA: TGTGCCAGCTCACCTGGGACCCAGAGGGCAGATACGCAGTATTTT
CDR3 protein: CASSPGTQRADTQYF

J gene: TRBJ2-3
clone size: -
V gene: TRBV3-1/TRBV3-2
D gene: TRBD2
CDR3 DNA: TGTGCCAGCAGCACGAACAGTGTCAGCGGGGGGCCCCTGTCGTCAGATACGCAGTATTTT
CDR3 protein: CASSTNSVSGGPLSSDTQYF

J gene: TRBJ2-3
clone size: -
V gene: TRBV6-2/TRBV6-3
D gene: TRBD2
CDR3 DNA: TGTGCCAGCAGTTCCCGTTATGATAGCGGGTCGGTCACAGATACGCAGTATTTT
CDR3 protein: CASSSRYDSGSVTDTQYF

J gene: TRBJ2-7
clone size: -
V gene: TRBV7-2
D gene: TRBD2
CDR3 DNA: TGTGCCAGCGGTGTGCGGGGGGGCTCCTACGAGCAGTACTTC
CDR3 protein: CASGVRGGSYEQYF

J gene: TRBJ1-2
clone size: -
V gene: TRBV2
D gene: -
CDR3 DNA: TGTGCCAGCATAGCGAACCAAGGCGGCTACACCTTC
CDR3 protein: CASIANQGGYTF

J gene: TRBJ2-1
clone size: -
V gene: TRBV7-2
D gene: -
CDR3 DNA: TGTGCCAGCAGCTTAGCGTCCAATCACAATGAGCAGTTCTTC
CDR3 protein: CASSLASNHNEQFF

J gene: TRBJ1-6
clone size: -
V gene: TRBV4-1
D gene: TRBD1
CDR3 DNA: TGCGCCAGCAGCCAGGGGGGACAGGGTACATCGGGATCACCCCTCCACTTT
CDR3 protein: CASSQGGQGTSGSPLHF

J gene: TRBJ1-1
clone size: -
V gene: TRBV21-1
D gene: -
CDR3 DNA: TGTGCCAGCAGCCATGAACAGGGGGCAAGAACTGAAGCTTTCTTT
CDR3 protein: CASSHEQGARTEAFF

J gene: TRBJ2-1
clone size: -
V gene: TRBV7-2
D gene: -
CDR3 DNA: TGTGCCAGCAGCTCTTTGACAGGCAGCAATGAGCAGTTCTTC
CDR3 protein: CASSSLTGSNEQFF

J gene: TRBJ2-7
clone size: -
V gene: TRBV7-7
D gene: TRBD1
CDR3 DNA: TGTGCTAGCAGCTTAGGACAGGGGGAGTTTCAGTACTTC
CDR3 protein: CASSLGQGEFQYF

J gene: TRBJ2-2
clone size: -
V gene: TRBV11-2
D gene: -
CDR3 DNA: TGTGCCAGCAGCTTAGACGCGAACACCGGGGAGCTGTTTTTT
CDR3 protein: CASSLDANTGELFF

J gene: TRBJ2-2
clone size: -
V gene: TRBV25-1
D gene: TRBD1
CDR3 DNA: TGTGCCAGCAGTGAAGGGGACAGGGACACCGGGGAGCTGTTTTTT
CDR3 protein: CASSEGDRDTGELFF

J gene: TRBJ1-1
clone size: few
V gene: TRBV7-2
D gene: -
CDR3 DNA: TGTGCCAGCAACCGTGACGGGAGGGGTGAAGCTTTCTTT
CDR3 protein: CASNRDGRGEAFF

J gene: TRBJ1-3
clone size: -
V gene: TRBV7-6
D gene: -
CDR3 DNA: TGTGCCAGCAGCTTAGGAGGGCGGGCCAACTCTGGAAACACCATATATTTT
CDR3 protein: CASSLGGRANSGNTIYF

J gene: TRBJ1-2
clone size: few
V gene: TRBV7-2
D gene: -
CDR3 DNA: TGTGCCAGCAGCTTATCCGCAGCCGCTTTATCCCCCCGAGACTATGGCTACACCTTC
CDR3 protein: CASSLSAAALSPRDYGYTF

J gene: TRBJ1-5
clone size: -
V gene: TRBV18
D gene: TRBD1
CDR3 DNA: TGTGCCAGCTCACCGCAGGGACAGAATCAGCCCCAGCATTTT
CDR3 protein: CASSPQGQNQPQHF

J gene: TRBJ2-1
clone size: -
V gene: TRBV18
D gene: TRBD2
CDR3 DNA: TGTGCCAGCTCACCGGAGGGACTAGGGCAGTTCTTC
CDR3 protein: CASSPEGLGQFF

J gene: TRBJ2-5
clone size: few
V gene: TRBV7-2
D gene: -
CDR3 DNA: TGTGCCAGCAGCTTAGTGGGCTCAGAGACCCAGTACTTC
CDR3 protein: CASSLVGSETQYF

J gene: TRBJ1-1
clone size: -
V gene: TRBV6-6
D gene: -
CDR3 DNA: TGTGCCAGCAGTTACGGGGCAGGGGCCGGGACTGAAGCTTTCTTT
CDR3 protein: CASSYGAGAGTEAFF

J gene: TRBJ2-2
clone size: few
V gene: TRBV5-6
D gene: -
CDR3 DNA: TGTGCCAGCAGCCGGGGGACCGGGGAGCTGTTTTTT
CDR3 protein: CASSRGTGELFF

J gene: TRBJ2-7
clone size: -
V gene: TRBV28
D gene: TRBD2
CDR3 DNA: TGTGCCAGCAACAGCGGGAGCTACGAGCAGTACTTC
CDR3 protein: CASNSGSYEQYF

J gene: TRBJ2-7
clone size: few
V gene: TRBV3-1/TRBV3-2
D gene: -
CDR3 DNA: TGTGCCAGCAGCCAATTTCTCGCCACCGAGCAGTACTTC
CDR3 protein: CASSQFLATEQYF

J gene: TRBJ2-7
clone size: few
V gene: TRBV7-3
D gene: TRBD1
CDR3 DNA: TGTGCCAGCAGCTTAGACAGGGGTAGCCACGAGCAGTACTTC
CDR3 protein: CASSLDRGSHEQYF

J gene: TRBJ2-7
clone size: -
V gene: TRBV3-1/TRBV3-2
D gene: -
CDR3 DNA: TGTGCCAGCAGCCAAGACCTGGGCCAGTCGCAGTACTTC
CDR3 protein: CASSQDLGQSQYF

J gene: TRBJ1-6
clone size: -
V gene: TRBV30
D gene: -
CDR3 DNA: TGTGCCTACCAAAACAGTGTCTCCTATAATTCACCCCTCCACTTT
CDR3 protein: CAYQNSVSYNSPLHF

J gene: TRBJ2-7
clone size: -
V gene: TRBV10-1
D gene: TRBD2
CDR3 DNA: TGCGCCAGCAGGAGGGGACTAGCGGGAGTAGTCAATTACGAGCAGTACTTC
CDR3 protein: CASRRGLAGVVNYEQYF

J gene: TRBJ2-7
clone size: hyperexpanded
V gene: TRBV7-2
D gene: -
CDR3 DNA: TGTGCCAGCAGCTTTGGGTTCGGGGAAGGGTACGAGCAGTACTTC
CDR3 protein: CASSFGFGEGYEQYF

J gene: TRBJ1-1
clone size: -
V gene: TRBV6-2/TRBV6-3
D gene: -
CDR3 DNA: TGTGCCAGCAGCCGGCGAGGGGGGACTGAAGCTTTCTTT
CDR3 protein: CASSRRGGTEAFF

J gene: TRBJ1-2
clone size: -
V gene: TRBV6-1
D gene: -
CDR3 DNA: TGTGCCAGCAGTGAAGTTTTGGTCAATGTTGGCTACACCTTC
CDR3 protein: CASSEVLVNVGYTF

J gene: TRBJ2-2
clone size: -
V gene: TRBV18
D gene: TRBD2
CDR3 DNA: TGTGCCAGCTCACCATACGTGACGGGAGGGCCGGGGAACACCGGGGAGCTGTTTTTT
CDR3 protein: CASSPYVTGGPGNTGELFF

J gene: TRBJ1-2
clone size: -
V gene: TRBV12-3/TRBV12-4
D gene: -
CDR3 DNA: TGTGCCAGCAGTCGGGGCAACTATGGCTACACCTTC
CDR3 protein: CASSRGNYGYTF

J gene: TRBJ1-5
clone size: -
V gene: TRBV5-6
D gene: -
CDR3 DNA: TGTGCCAGCAGCTTGTGGGGGGACCGGCCCCAGCATTTT
CDR3 protein: CASSLWGDRPQHF

J gene: TRBJ1-5
clone size: -
V gene: TRBV2
D gene: -
CDR3 DNA: TGTGCCAGCAGTGATGGCAATCAGCCCCAGCATTTT
CDR3 protein: CASSDGNQPQHF

J gene: TRBJ1-1
clone size: -
V gene: TRBV6-5
D gene: TRBD1
CDR3 DNA: TGTGCCAGCAGTTACTCGACAGGGGGTACTGAAGCTTTCTTT
CDR3 protein: CASSYSTGGTEAFF